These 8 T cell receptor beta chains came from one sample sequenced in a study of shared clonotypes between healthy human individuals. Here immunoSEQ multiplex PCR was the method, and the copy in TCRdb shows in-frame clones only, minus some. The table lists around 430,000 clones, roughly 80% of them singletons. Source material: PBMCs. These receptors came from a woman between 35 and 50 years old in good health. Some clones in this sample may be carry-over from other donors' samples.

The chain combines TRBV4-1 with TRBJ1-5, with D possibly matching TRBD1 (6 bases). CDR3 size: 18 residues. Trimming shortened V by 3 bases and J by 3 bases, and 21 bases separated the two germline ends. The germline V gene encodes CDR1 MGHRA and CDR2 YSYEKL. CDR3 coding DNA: TGCGCCAGCAGCCACAGAGTGGGGGGGGGCCCCATCAATCAGCCCCAGCATTTT. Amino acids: CASSHRVGGGPINQPQHF.

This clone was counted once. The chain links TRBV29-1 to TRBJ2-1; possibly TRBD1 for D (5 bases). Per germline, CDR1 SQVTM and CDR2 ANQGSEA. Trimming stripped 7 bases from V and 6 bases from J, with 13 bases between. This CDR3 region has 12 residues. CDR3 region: CSAGDRSNEQFF. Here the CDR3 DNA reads TGCAGCGCCGGTGACAGAAGCAATGAGCAGTTCTTC.

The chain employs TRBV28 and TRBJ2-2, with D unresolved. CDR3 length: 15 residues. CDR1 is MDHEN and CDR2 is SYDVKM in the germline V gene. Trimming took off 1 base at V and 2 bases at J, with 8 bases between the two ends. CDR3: CASSLLEFNTGELFF. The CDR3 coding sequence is TGTGCCAGCAGTTTATTGGAGTTTAACACCGGGGAGCTGTTTTTT.

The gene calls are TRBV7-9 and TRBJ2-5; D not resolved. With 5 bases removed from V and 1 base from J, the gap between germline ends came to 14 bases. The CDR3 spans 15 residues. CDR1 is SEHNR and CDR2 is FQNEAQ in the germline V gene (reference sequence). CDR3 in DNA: TGTGCCAGCAGCCAAATCGGTTTTTCCCAAGAGACCCAGTACTTC. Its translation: CASSQIGFSQETQYF.

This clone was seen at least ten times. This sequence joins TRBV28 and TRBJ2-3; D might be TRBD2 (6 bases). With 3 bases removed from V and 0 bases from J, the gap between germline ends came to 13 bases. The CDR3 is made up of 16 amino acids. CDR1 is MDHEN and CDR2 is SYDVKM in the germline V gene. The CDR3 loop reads CASSFTGRVSTDTQYF. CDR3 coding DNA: TGTGCCAGCAGTTTTACCGGGAGAGTTAGCACAGATACGCAGTATTTT.

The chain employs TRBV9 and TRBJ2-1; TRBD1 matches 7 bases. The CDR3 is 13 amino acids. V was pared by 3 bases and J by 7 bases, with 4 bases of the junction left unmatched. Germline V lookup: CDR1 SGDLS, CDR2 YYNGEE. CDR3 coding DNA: TGTGCCAGCAGCGCCGTACAGGGGAATGAGCAGTTCTTC. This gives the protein CASSAVQGNEQFF.

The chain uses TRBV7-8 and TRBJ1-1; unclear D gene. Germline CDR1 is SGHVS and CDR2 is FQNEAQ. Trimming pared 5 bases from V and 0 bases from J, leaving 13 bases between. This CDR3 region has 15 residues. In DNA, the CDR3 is TGTGCCAGCAGCAAACTACAAGGGTTGAACACTGAAGCTTTCTTT. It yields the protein CASSKLQGLNTEAFF.

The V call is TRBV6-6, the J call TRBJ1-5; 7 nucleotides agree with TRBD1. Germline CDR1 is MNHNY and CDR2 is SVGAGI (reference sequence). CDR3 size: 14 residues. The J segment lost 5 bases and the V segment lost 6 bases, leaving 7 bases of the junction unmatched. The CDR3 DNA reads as TGTGCCAGCAGGTCACAGGGGATCGATCAGCCCCAGCATTTT. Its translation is CASRSQGIDQPQHF.